The TCR beta chain described here comes from a study of beta chain features in type 1 diabetes. Study observations and caveats: Type 1 diabetes patients had TCRB CDR3s that were shorter (moderately but significantly so) in all four CD4+ subsets.

This CDR3 has 15 residues. The V end lost 0 bases, the J end lost 3 bases, and 8 bases lay between the germline ends. Germline V gene data show CDR1 as ENHRY and CDR2 as SYGVKD. As to this clone: Its antigen is undetermined.

Expressed TCRB transcripts were sequenced because the entire RNA isolate underwent reverse transcription. Libraries were prepared by immunoSEQ multiplex PCR; TCRdb keeps only in-frame clonotypes and omits some of them. The table has roughly 730,000 clones, 10% to 15% seen once. The chain combines TRBV10-3 with TRBJ2-2; D could derive from TRBD1 or TRBD2 (5 bases each). The receptor was derived from a man aged 18 to 30 with type 1 diabetes. The sequenced sample consisted of naive CD4+ T cells from blood. The CDR3 is CAISESGTYTGELFF. The CDR3 DNA reads as TGTGCCATCAGTGAGTCCGGGACCTACACCGGGGAGCTGTTTTTT.